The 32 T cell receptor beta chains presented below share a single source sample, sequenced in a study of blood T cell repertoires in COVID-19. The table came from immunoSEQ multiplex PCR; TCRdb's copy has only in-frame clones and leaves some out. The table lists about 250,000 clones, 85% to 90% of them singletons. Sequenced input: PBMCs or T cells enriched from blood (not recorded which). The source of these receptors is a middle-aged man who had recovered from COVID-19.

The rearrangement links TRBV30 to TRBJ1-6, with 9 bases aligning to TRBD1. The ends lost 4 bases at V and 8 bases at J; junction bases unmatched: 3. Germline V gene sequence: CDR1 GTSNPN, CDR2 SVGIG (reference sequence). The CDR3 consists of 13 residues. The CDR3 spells CAWKGQGYSPLHF. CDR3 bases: TGTGCCTGGAAGGGACAGGGATATTCACCCCTCCACTTT.

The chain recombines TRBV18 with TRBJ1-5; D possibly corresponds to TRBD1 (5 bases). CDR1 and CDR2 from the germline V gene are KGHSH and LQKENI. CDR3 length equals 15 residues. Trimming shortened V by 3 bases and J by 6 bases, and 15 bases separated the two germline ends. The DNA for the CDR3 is TGTGCCAGCTCACCGATACCAGGGCAGGCTCAGCCCCAGCATTTT. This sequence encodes CASSPIPGQAQPQHF.

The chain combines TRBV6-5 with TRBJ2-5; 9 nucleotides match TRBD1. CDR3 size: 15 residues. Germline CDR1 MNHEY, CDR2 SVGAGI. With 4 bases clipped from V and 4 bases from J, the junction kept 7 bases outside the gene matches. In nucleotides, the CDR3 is TGTGCCAGCAGTTCCCCGGGACAGGGTTTAGAGACCCAGTACTTC. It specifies CASSSPGQGLETQYF.

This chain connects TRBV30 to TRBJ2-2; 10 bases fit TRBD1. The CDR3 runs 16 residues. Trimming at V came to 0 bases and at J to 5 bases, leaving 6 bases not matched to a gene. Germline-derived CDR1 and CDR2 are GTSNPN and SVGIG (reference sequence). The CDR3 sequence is CAWSVPDRGLTGELFF. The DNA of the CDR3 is TGTGCCTGGAGTGTACCGGACAGGGGGTTAACCGGGGAGCTGTTTTTT. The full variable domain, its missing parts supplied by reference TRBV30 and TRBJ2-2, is SQTIHQWPATLVQPVGSPLSLECTVEGTSNPNLYWYRQAAGRGLQLLFYSVGIGQISSEVPQNLSASRPQDRQFILSSKKLLLSDSGFYLCAWSVPDRGLTGELFFGEGSRLTVL.

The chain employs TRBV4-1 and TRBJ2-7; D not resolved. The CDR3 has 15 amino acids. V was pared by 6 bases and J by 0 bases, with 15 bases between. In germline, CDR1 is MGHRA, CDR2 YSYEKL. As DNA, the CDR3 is TGCGCCAGCAGACGGAGTCTTCTGGGCTCCTACGAGCAGTACTTC. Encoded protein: CASRRSLLGSYEQYF.

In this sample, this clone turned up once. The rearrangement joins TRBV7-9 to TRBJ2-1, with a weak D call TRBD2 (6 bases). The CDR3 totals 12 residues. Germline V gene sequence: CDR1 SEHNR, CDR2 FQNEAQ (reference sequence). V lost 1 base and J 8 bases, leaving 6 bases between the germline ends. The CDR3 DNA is TGTGCCAGCAGCTTAGGGGGGGATGAGCAGTTCTTC. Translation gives CASSLGGDEQFF. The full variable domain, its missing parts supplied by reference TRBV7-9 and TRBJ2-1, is DTGVSQNPRHKITKRGQNVTFRCDPISEHNRLYWYRQTLGQGPEFLTYFQNEAQLEKSRLLSDRFSAERPKGSFSTLEIQRTEQGDSAMYLCASSLGGDEQFFGPGTRLTVL.

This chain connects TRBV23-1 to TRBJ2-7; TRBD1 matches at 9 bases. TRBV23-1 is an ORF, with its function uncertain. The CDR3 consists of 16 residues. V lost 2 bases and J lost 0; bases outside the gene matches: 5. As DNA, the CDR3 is TGCGCCAGCAGTCAAAGGGGGACAGGGATCTCCTACGAGCAGTACTTC. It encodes CASSQRGTGISYEQYF.

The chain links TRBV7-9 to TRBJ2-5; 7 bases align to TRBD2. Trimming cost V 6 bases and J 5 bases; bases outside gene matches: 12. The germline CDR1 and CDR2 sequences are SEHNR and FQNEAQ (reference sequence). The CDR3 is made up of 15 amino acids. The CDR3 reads CASSYRGDGGETQYF. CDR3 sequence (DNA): TGTGCCAGCAGTTACCGGGGGGATGGCGGGGAGACCCAGTACTTC.

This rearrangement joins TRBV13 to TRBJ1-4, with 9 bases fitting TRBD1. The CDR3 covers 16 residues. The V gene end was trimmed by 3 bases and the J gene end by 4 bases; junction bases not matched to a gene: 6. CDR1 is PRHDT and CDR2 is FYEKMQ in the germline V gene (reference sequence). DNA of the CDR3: TGTGCCAGCAGCTTTAACAGGGGGCTCGGTAATGAAAAACTGTTTTTT. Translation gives CASSFNRGLGNEKLFF.

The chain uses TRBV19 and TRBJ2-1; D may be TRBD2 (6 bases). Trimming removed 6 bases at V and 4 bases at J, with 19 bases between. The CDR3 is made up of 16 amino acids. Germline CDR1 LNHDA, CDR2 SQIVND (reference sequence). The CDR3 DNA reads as TGTGCCAGTAGCGACAATAGCGGCGAGAGGTACAATGAGCAGTTCTTC. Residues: CASSDNSGERYNEQFF.

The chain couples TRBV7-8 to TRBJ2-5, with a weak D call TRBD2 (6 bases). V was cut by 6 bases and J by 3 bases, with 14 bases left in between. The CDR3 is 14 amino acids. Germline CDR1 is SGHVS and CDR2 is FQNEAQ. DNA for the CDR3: TGTGCCAGCAGGCCAACTAGCTGGGAAGAGACCCAGTACTTC. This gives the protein CASRPTSWEETQYF.

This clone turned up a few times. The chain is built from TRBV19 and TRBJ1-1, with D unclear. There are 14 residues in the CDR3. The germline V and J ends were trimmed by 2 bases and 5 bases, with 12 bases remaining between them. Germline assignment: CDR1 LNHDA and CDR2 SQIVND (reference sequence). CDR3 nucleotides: TGTGCCAGTAGTATACGCTCCGGAGGGACTGAAGCTTTCTTT. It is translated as CASSIRSGGTEAFF.

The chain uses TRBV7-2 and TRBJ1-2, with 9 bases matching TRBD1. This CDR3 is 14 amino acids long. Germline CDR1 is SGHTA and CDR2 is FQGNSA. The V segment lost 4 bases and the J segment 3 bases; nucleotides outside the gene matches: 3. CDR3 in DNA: TGTGCCAGCAGCTCCGGGACAGGGTACTATGGCTACACCTTC. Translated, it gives CASSSGTGYYGYTF.

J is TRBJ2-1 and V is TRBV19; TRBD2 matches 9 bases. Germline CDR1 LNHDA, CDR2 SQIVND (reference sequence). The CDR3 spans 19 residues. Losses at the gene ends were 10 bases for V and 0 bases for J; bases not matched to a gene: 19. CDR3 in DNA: TGTGCCACTGACGATCGGACCGGGCTAGCGGGAAGCTCCTACAATGAGCAGTTCTTC. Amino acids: CATDDRTGLAGSSYNEQFF.

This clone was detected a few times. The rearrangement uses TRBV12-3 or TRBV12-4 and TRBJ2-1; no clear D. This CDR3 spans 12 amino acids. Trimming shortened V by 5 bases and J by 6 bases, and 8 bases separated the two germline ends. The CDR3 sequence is CASSPIANEQFF. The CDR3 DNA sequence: TGTGCCAGCAGTCCAATAGCCAATGAGCAGTTCTTC.

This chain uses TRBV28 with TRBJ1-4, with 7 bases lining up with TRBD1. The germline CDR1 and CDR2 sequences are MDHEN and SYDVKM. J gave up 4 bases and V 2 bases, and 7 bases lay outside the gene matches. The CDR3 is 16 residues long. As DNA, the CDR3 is TGTGCCAGCAGTTTACACGGGACAGCTAATAATGAAAAACTGTTTTTT. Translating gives CASSLHGTANNEKLFF.

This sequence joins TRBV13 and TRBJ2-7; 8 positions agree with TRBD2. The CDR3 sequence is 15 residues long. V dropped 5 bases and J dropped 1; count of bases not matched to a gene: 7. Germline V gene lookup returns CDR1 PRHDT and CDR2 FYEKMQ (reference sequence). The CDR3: CASSPPREGSYEQYF. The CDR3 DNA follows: TGTGCCAGCAGCCCTCCACGGGAGGGATCCTACGAGCAGTACTTC.

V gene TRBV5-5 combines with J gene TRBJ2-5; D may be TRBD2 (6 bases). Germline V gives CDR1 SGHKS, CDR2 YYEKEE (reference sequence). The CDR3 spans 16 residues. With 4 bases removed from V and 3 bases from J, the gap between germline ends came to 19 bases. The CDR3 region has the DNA TGTGCCAGCAGCCCCTGGGGACTTGCGTGGGAAGAGACCCAGTACTTC. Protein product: CASSPWGLAWEETQYF.

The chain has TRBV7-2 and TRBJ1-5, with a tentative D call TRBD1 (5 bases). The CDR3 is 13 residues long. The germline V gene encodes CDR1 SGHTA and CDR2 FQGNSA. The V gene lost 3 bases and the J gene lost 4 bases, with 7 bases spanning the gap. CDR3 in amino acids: CASSFTGNQPQHF. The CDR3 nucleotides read TGTGCCAGCAGCTTCACAGGAAATCAGCCCCAGCATTTT.

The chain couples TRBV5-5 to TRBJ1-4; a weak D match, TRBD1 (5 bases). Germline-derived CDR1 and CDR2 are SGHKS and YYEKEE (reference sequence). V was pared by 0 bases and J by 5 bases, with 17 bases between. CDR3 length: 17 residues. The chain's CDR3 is CASSLEARRGVNEKLFF. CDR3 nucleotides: TGTGCCAGCAGCTTGGAAGCGCGAAGGGGCGTAAATGAAAAACTGTTTTTT.

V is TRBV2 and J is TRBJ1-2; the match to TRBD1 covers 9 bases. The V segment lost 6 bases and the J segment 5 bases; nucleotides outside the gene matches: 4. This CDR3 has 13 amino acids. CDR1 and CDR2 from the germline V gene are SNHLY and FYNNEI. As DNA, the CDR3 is TGTGCCAGCAGATACGGACAGGGGTATGGCTACACCTTC. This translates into CASRYGQGYGYTF.

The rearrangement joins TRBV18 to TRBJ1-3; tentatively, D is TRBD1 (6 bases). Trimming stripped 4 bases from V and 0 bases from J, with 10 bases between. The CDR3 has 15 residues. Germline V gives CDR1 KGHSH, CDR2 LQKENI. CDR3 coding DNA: TGTGCCAGCTCACTAGACAGGAGCTCTGGAAACACCATATATTTT. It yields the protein CASSLDRSSGNTIYF.

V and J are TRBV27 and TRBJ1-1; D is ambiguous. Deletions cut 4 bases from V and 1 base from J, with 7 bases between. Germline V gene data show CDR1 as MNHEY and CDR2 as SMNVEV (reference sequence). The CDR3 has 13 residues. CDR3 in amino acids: CASSSSENTEAFF. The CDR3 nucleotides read TGTGCCAGCAGTTCGTCAGAGAACACTGAAGCTTTCTTT.

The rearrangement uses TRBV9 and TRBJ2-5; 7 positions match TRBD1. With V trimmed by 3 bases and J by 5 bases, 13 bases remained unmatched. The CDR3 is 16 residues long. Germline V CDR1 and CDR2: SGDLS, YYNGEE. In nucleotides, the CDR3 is TGTGCCAGCAGCGAGAAGACAGGGACAATCGGGGAGACCCAGTACTTC. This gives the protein CASSEKTGTIGETQYF. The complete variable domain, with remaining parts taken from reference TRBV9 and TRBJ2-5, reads DSGVTQTPKHLITATGQRVTLRCSPRSGDLSVYWYQQSLDQGLQFLIQYYNGEERAKGNILERFSAQQFPDLHSELNLSSLELGDSALYFCASSEKTGTIGETQYFGPGTRLLVL.

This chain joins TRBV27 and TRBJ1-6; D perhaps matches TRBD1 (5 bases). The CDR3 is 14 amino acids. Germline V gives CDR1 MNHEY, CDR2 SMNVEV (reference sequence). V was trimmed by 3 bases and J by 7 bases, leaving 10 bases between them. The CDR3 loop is CASSLTDPNSPLHF. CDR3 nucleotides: TGTGCCAGCAGTTTGACAGACCCCAATTCACCCCTCCACTTT.

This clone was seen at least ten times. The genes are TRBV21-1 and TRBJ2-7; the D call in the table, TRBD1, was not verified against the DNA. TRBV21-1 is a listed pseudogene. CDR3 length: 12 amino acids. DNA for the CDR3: TGTGCCACCGGGCAGGGGGGAAACGAGCAGTACTTC. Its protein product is CATGQGGNEQYF.

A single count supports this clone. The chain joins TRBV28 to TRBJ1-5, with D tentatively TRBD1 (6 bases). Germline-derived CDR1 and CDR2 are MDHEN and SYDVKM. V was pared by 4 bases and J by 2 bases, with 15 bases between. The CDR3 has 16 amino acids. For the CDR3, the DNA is TGTGCCAGCAGTTCCCACCGGGGGGGCGGCAATCAGCCCCAGCATTTT. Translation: CASSSHRGGGNQPQHF.

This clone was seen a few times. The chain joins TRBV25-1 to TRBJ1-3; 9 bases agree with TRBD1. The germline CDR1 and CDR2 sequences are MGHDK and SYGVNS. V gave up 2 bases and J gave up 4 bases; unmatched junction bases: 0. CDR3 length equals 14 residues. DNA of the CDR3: TGTGCCAGCAGTGAAACAGGGGGCGGAAACACCATATATTTT. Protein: CASSETGGGNTIYF.

CDR3 nucleotide sequence: TGTGCCAGCAGCCCCGGGACTAGCGTGTTCTACGAGCAGTACTTC. It codes for CASSPGTSVFYEQYF. The chain couples TRBV5-4 to TRBJ2-7; the match to TRBD2 covers 10 bases. Germline CDR1 and CDR2: SGHNT and YYREEE (reference sequence). The CDR3 extends over 15 amino acids. After removal of 4 bases from V and 3 bases from J, the junction contained 7 bases not matched to a gene.

CDR3 protein: CASSFLAGPPSAEQFF. The CDR3 region has the DNA TGTGCCAGCAGCTTCCTAGCGGGGCCCCCGTCAGCTGAGCAGTTCTTC. The genes are TRBV7-3 and TRBJ2-1, with 9 bases fitting TRBD2. The CDR3 is 16 amino acids. J was trimmed by 9 bases and V by 3 bases; bases with no gene match: 12. Per germline, CDR1 SGHTA and CDR2 FQGTGA.

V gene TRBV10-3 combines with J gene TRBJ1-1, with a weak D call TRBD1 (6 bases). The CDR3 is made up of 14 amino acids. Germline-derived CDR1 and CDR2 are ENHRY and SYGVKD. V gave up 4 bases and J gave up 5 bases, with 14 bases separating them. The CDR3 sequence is CAISGQGRGTEAFF. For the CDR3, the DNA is TGTGCCATCAGTGGTCAGGGGAGGGGAACTGAAGCTTTCTTT.

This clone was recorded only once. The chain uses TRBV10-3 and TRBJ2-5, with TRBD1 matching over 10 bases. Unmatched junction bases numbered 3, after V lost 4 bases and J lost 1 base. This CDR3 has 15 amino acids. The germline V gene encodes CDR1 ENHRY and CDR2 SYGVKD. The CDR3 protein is CAISGTGGSQETQYF. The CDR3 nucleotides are TGTGCCATCAGTGGGACAGGGGGGTCCCAAGAGACCCAGTACTTC.